This entry concerns a single TCR beta chain. The sample originates from a study of blood T cell repertoires in COVID-19. Study as a whole: Sites across the United States, Italy and Spain contributed samples from acute and convalescent COVID-19. From T cells, B-cell-depleted T cells, or PBMCs came the material, which was cDNA or gDNA.

Clones were sequenced by immunoSEQ multiplex PCR, and TCRdb holds only the in-frame ones, with some missing. The table shows around 190,000 clones, with approximately 88% occurring only once. Participants' reported clinical history set cohort assignment. Cohort 3 donors counted as recovered after two negative PCRs, clearance, or resolved symptoms. This TCR was sampled from a woman aged 18-35 years who had recovered from COVID-19. Sequenced input: PBMCs or T cells enriched from blood (not recorded which).

The CDR3 DNA is TGTGCCAGCAGCTTGGCCTTGGCTAGCGGGGGGGTCACAGATACGCAGTATTTT. It is translated as CASSLALASGGVTDTQYF. This sequence joins TRBV5-4 and TRBJ2-3; 12 bases are shared with TRBD2. This CDR3 is 18 amino acids long. Germline V gives CDR1 SGHNT, CDR2 YYREEE (reference sequence). The V and J ends lost 0 bases and 2 bases, in that order; junction bases with no gene match: 7.